The 32 T cell receptor beta chains listed next were all sequenced from one sample in a study of blood T cell repertoires in COVID-19. Sequenced by immunoSEQ multiplex PCR; TCRdb stores in-frame clones only, minus some. The sample yields about 430,000 clones, over 85% seen once. Input material: peripheral blood. These receptors were collected from a man between 18 and 29 years old with COVID-19, enrolled during active disease.

CDR3 region: CASKPREVGYTF. As DNA, the CDR3 is TGCGCCAGCAAGCCCAGGGAGGTTGGCTACACCTTC. V usage is TRBV5-1 and J usage is TRBJ1-2, with D perhaps matching TRBD1 (5 bases). The CDR3 spans 12 residues. Germline CDR1 reads SGHRS; CDR2 reads YFSETQ. Trimming took off 6 bases at V and 7 bases at J, with 13 bases between the two ends. The full variable domain, rest sourced from reference TRBV5-1 and TRBJ1-2, is KAGVTQTPRYLIKTRGQQVTLSCSPISGHRSVSWYQQTPGQGLQFLFEYFSETQRNKGNFPGRFSGRQFSNSRSEMNVSTLELGDSALYLCASKPREVGYTFGSGTRLTVV.

This clone showed up just once. The chain carries TRBV10-3 and TRBJ2-7; D unclear. CDR1 and CDR2 from the germline V gene are ENHRY and SYGVKD. The CDR3 is 11 residues long. V was pared by 3 bases and J by 3 bases, with 3 bases between. The CDR3 region is CAISDVYEQYF. CDR3 nucleotides: TGTGCCATCAGTGACGTCTACGAGCAGTACTTC.

The V and J genes are TRBV7-2 and TRBJ2-2; TRBD2 agrees at 10 bases. V lost 5 bases to trimming and J lost 5 bases; unmatched junction nucleotides: 8. CDR1 SGHTA and CDR2 FQGNSA come from the germline V gene. The CDR3 runs 16 residues. CDR3 region: CASSPAGGPRTGELFF. In DNA form, the CDR3 reads TGTGCCAGCAGCCCAGCGGGGGGGCCGAGGACCGGGGAGCTGTTTTTT.

The chain links TRBV5-4 to TRBJ1-1, with D uncertain. V was clipped by 0 bases and J by 7 bases, with 16 bases between them. From germline, CDR1 is SGHNT and CDR2 YYREEE (reference sequence). The CDR3 consists of 15 residues. Here the CDR3 DNA reads TGTGCCAGCAGCTTGGCCGGGGAACAAGGGATTGAAGCTTTCTTT. It encodes CASSLAGEQGIEAFF.

The rearrangement uses TRBV7-9 and TRBJ1-4; 8 bases line up with TRBD1. Losses at the gene ends were 5 bases for V and 8 bases for J; bases not matched to a gene: 13. Germline values: CDR1 SEHNR, CDR2 FQNEAQ (reference sequence). The CDR3 contains 16 residues. The CDR3 sequence: CASSPSRQGPGEKLFF. The CDR3 nucleotides read TGTGCCAGCAGCCCGTCTCGACAGGGGCCCGGGGAAAAACTGTTTTTT.

This rearrangement joins TRBV29-1 to TRBJ1-5; D possibly corresponds to TRBD1 (6 bases). Germline loops: CDR1 SQVTM, CDR2 ANQGSEA. This CDR3 contains 13 residues. Trimming left V 3 bases short and J 2 bases short, with 8 bases between. The CDR3 protein is CSVDEGGNQPQHF. The DNA for the CDR3 is TGCAGCGTTGACGAGGGGGGCAATCAGCCCCAGCATTTT.

This clone is a singleton in its sample. V is TRBV6-4 and J is TRBJ2-1; 7 bases are shared with TRBD2. The germline CDR1 and CDR2 sequences are MRHNA and SNTAGT. Trimming cost V 5 bases and J 2 bases; bases outside gene matches: 6. CDR3 size: 15 residues. The CDR3 nucleotides are TGTGCCAGCAGTAGGGAGGGCCTGACCTACAATGAGCAGTTCTTC. It is translated as CASSREGLTYNEQFF.

The genes are TRBV5-1 and TRBJ2-1; 11 bases match TRBD1. The V and J ends lost 7 bases and 9 bases, in that order; junction bases with no gene match: 12. CDR3 length: 15 residues. Germline V CDR1 and CDR2: SGHRS, YFSETQ. Here the CDR3 reads CASVPGTGGMGEQFF. CDR3 nucleotide sequence: TGCGCCAGCGTCCCCGGGACAGGGGGTATGGGTGAGCAGTTCTTC.

The chain recombines TRBV24-1 with TRBJ2-7, with 9 bases identical to TRBD1. The germline CDR1 and CDR2 sequences are KGHDR and SFDVKD. V lost 3 bases and J lost 3; bases outside the gene matches: 5. CDR3 length equals 15 residues. CDR3 nucleotide sequence: TGTGCCACCAGTGATCCCGGGACAGGGATCTACGAGCAGTACTTC. It encodes CATSDPGTGIYEQYF.

This rearrangement joins TRBV28 to TRBJ1-3; 7 nucleotides agree with TRBD1. V trimming: 2 bases; J trimming: 0 bases; junction bases outside the gene matches: 1. CDR3 length: 15 amino acids. Germline values: CDR1 MDHEN, CDR2 SYDVKM. Here the CDR3 DNA reads TGTGCCAGCAGTTTAGGGGACAGCTCTGGAAACACCATATATTTT. It encodes CASSLGDSSGNTIYF.

The chain joins TRBV2 to TRBJ2-4; a weak D match, TRBD1 (5 bases). Germline V gene sequence: CDR1 SNHLY, CDR2 FYNNEI. CDR3 length equals 18 residues. The ends were cut back, 1 base at V and 5 bases at J, with 21 bases in the middle. This chain's CDR3 is CASSEERYGAGRENIQYF. Written as DNA, the CDR3 is TGTGCCAGCAGTGAAGAAAGATATGGGGCAGGACGAGAAAACATTCAGTACTTC. Filled out from reference TRBV2 and TRBJ2-4, the complete variable domain reads EPEVTQTPSHQVTQMGQEVILRCVPISNHLYFYWYRQILGQKVEFLVSFYNNEISEKSEIFDDQFSVERPDGSNFTLKIRSTKLEDSAMYFCASSEERYGAGRENIQYFGAGTRLSVL.

The J gene is TRBJ2-5, the V gene TRBV5-6; the D gene is possibly TRBD2 (6 bases). CDR1 is SGHDT, CDR2 YYEEEE, per germline. The CDR3 runs 13 residues. V gave up 5 bases and J gave up 5 bases, with 13 bases separating them. The CDR3 spells CASSFGGQETQYF. CDR3 bases: TGTGCCAGCAGTTTCGGGGGTCAGGAGACCCAGTACTTC.

The table lists this clone with a count of one. The chain has TRBV9 and TRBJ2-3, with D possibly TRBD1 on 6 matching bases. Per the germline V gene, CDR1 is SGDLS and CDR2 is YYNGEE. This CDR3 comprises 13 residues. Deletions cut 0 bases from V and 6 bases from J, with 8 bases between. In DNA form, the CDR3 reads TGTGCCAGCAGCGTAGTAAGGGGGGATACGCAGTATTTT. Amino acids: CASSVVRGDTQYF.

This chain joins TRBV3-1 (or the pseudogene TRBV3-2) and TRBJ2-5; 8 bases agree with TRBD2. This CDR3 is 16 amino acids long. V dropped 1 base and J dropped 1; count of bases not matched to a gene: 5. Germline V gives CDR1 LGHDT, CDR2 YNNKEL (reference sequence). The CDR3 loop is CASSQGGGGPQETQYF. As DNA, the CDR3 is TGTGCCAGCAGCCAAGGTGGCGGGGGGCCCCAAGAGACCCAGTACTTC.

The V gene is TRBV15, the J gene TRBJ2-3; 11 bases are a match to TRBD2. J gave up 4 bases and V 2 bases, and 5 bases lay outside the gene matches. Germline lookup yields CDR1 LNHNV and CDR2 YYDKDF (reference sequence). This CDR3 has 16 amino acids. This chain's CDR3 is CATSRLAGGPPDTQYF. Here the CDR3 DNA reads TGTGCCACCAGCAGATTAGCGGGAGGGCCCCCAGATACGCAGTATTTT.

The chain is built from TRBV21-1 and TRBJ2-7; the table's D call, TRBD1, was not checked against the DNA. TRBV21-1 is a pseudogene locus. The CDR3 contains 16 residues. Written as DNA, the CDR3 is TGTGCCAGCAGCAAAGCCGTGATCGCCCACAACTACGAGCAGTACTTC. Its protein is CASSKAVIAHNYEQYF.

The chain links TRBV27 to TRBJ1-5; weak D call: TRBD1 (6 bases). The CDR3 is 13 residues long. Germline lookup yields CDR1 MNHEY and CDR2 SMNVEV (reference sequence). The V gene lost 5 bases and the J gene lost 6 bases, with 11 bases spanning the gap. The CDR3 DNA follows: TGTGCCAGCAGTCCAGGGGCCGGTCAGCCCCAGCATTTT. Its translation: CASSPGAGQPQHF.

This rearrangement joins TRBV7-8 to TRBJ1-2; 10 bases match TRBD1. J was trimmed by 7 bases and V by 3 bases; bases with no gene match: 11. The length of the CDR3 is 16 residues. The germline V gene has CDR1 SGHVS and CDR2 FQNEAQ. In DNA form, the CDR3 reads TGTGCCAGCAGCTTGGAGTATGACAGGGGGCGTTTTGGCTACACCTTC. Translating gives CASSLEYDRGRFGYTF. The whole variable domain, filled in from reference TRBV7-8 and TRBJ1-2, reads GAGVSQSPRYKVAKRGQDVALRCDPISGHVSLFWYQQALGQGPEFLTYFQNEAQLDKSGLPSDRFFAERPEGSVSTLKIQRTQQEDSAVYLCASSLEYDRGRFGYTFGSGTRLTVV.

V usage is TRBV5-5 and J usage is TRBJ1-5; possibly TRBD1 for D (5 bases). This CDR3 comprises 14 residues. Between the trimmed V and J ends, which lost 2 bases and 3 bases, there was a span of 9 bases. Germline V lookup: CDR1 SGHKS, CDR2 YYEKEE (reference sequence). The CDR3 DNA reads TGTGCCAGCAGCTTTGGGGGGTTCAATCAGCCCCAGCATTTT. It yields the protein CASSFGGFNQPQHF.

The V call is TRBV19, the J call TRBJ1-1, with D possibly being TRBD1 (5 bases). V lost 0 bases and J 5 bases, leaving 10 bases between the germline ends. Germline values: CDR1 LNHDA, CDR2 SQIVND (reference sequence). The CDR3 sequence is 14 residues long. The CDR3 DNA follows: TGTGCCAGTAGTATAGAAGGGGCCTGGACTGAAGCTTTCTTT. Amino acid sequence: CASSIEGAWTEAFF.

Worth noting for this clone: At one end the junction does not follow the germline gene, possibly because of a read error. V gene TRBV6-1 combines with J gene TRBJ2-5; perhaps TRBD1 as D (6 bases). Germline V lookup: CDR1 MNHNS, CDR2 SASEGT. This CDR3 region has 16 residues. This chain's CDR3 is CASSEAPGVIGETQYF. The CDR3 bases are TGTGCTAGCAGTGAAGCCCCAGGGGTGATCGGGGAGACCCAGTACTTC.

This clone was recorded a few times. The chain uses TRBV7-9 and TRBJ1-1; D might be TRBD1 (6 bases). This CDR3 contains 16 residues. V lost 4 bases, J lost 2 bases, and 17 bases lay in between. From germline, CDR1 is SEHNR and CDR2 FQNEAQ (reference sequence). DNA for the CDR3: TGTGCCAGCAGCTCGGCCACAGGGCGTCAAAACACTGAAGCTTTCTTT. Encoded protein: CASSSATGRQNTEAFF.

The V gene is TRBV7-6, the J gene TRBJ2-7, with 10 bases lining up with TRBD2. This CDR3 spans 18 amino acids. J was trimmed by 6 bases and V by 1 base; bases with no gene match: 15. The germline gives CDR1 SGHVS, CDR2 FNYEAQ. The CDR3 loop reads CASSLGRASGRGMAEQYF. DNA of the CDR3: TGTGCCAGCAGCTTAGGACGGGCTAGCGGGAGAGGGATGGCCGAGCAGTACTTC.

The chain uses TRBV19 and TRBJ2-7; TRBD1 might be the D (6 bases). The V end was cut by 3 bases, the J end by 3 bases, with 12 bases between. Germline V gives CDR1 LNHDA, CDR2 SQIVND (reference sequence). CDR3 length: 14 residues. CDR3 nucleotide sequence: TGTGCCAGTAGTATCCGGGACACTTACTACGAGCAGTACTTC. Residues: CASSIRDTYYEQYF.

The chain carries TRBV5-1 and TRBJ2-2; a possible D gene is TRBD1 (6 bases). The CDR3 covers 16 residues. V was pared by 4 bases and J by 1 base, with 14 bases between. Germline V lookup: CDR1 SGHRS, CDR2 YFSETQ. The chain's CDR3 is CASSTAQGMNTGELFF. In nucleotides, the CDR3 is TGCGCCAGCAGCACGGCACAGGGAATGAACACCGGGGAGCTGTTTTTT.

The CDR3 sequence is CASSPPEEKLFF. As DNA, the CDR3 is TGTGCCAGCTCACCACCAGAGGAAAAACTGTTTTTT. The rearrangement joins TRBV18 to TRBJ1-4, with D hard to call. Trimming took off 0 bases at V and 8 bases at J, with 4 bases between the two ends. Germline-derived CDR1 and CDR2 are KGHSH and LQKENI. The CDR3 loop spans 12 amino acids.

The rearrangement links TRBV3-1 (or the pseudogene TRBV3-2) to TRBJ2-1, with D perhaps matching TRBD1 (5 bases). Germline CDR1 is LGHDT and CDR2 is YNNKEL (reference sequence). The length of the CDR3 is 14 residues. V lost 0 bases and J lost 13, with 16 bases in between. The chain's CDR3 is CASSQDTGQMRQFF. CDR3 sequence (DNA): TGTGCCAGCAGCCAAGATACAGGTCAAATGAGACAGTTCTTC.

The chain recombines TRBV11-2 with TRBJ2-7, with 10 bases matching TRBD2. With 5 bases clipped from V and 1 base from J, the junction kept 2 bases outside the gene matches. Germline lookup yields CDR1 SGHAT and CDR2 FQNNGV. This CDR3 is 14 amino acids long. The CDR3 bases are TGTGCCAGCAGCAAACTAGCGGGGTCCTACGAGCAGTACTTC. Protein: CASSKLAGSYEQYF.

This rearrangement joins TRBV5-1 to TRBJ1-1; 7 bases line up with TRBD1. This CDR3 is 15 amino acids long. Trimming cost V 5 bases and J 5 bases; bases outside gene matches: 12. Per germline, CDR1 SGHRS and CDR2 YFSETQ. The CDR3 DNA reads TGCGCCAGCAGTCCGATCCAGGGGGGAGGTACTGAAGCTTTCTTT. This codes for CASSPIQGGGTEAFF.

This chain uses TRBV19 with TRBJ2-1, with 9 bases lining up with TRBD1. CDR3 length: 16 residues. The V and J ends lost 3 bases and 5 bases, in that order; junction bases with no gene match: 8. Germline V gives CDR1 LNHDA, CDR2 SQIVND (reference sequence). As DNA, the CDR3 is TGTGCCAGTAGTATGATATTTGGACAGGGGCACAATGAGCAGTTCTTC. Its protein product is CASSMIFGQGHNEQFF.

V is TRBV19 and J is TRBJ2-3; 8 nucleotides line up with TRBD1. The CDR3 has 17 residues. Germline values: CDR1 LNHDA, CDR2 SQIVND (reference sequence). After removal of 10 bases from V and 2 bases from J, the junction contained 17 bases not matched to a gene. The DNA for the CDR3 is TGTGCCACCTTCGGGACAGGTGATTCCTTGTTCACAGATACGCAGTATTTT. Amino acid sequence: CATFGTGDSLFTDTQYF.

The chain joins TRBV3-1 (or the pseudogene TRBV3-2) to TRBJ2-7; tentatively, D is TRBD1 (6 bases). Germline assignment: CDR1 LGHDT and CDR2 YNNKEL (reference sequence). The CDR3 extends over 15 amino acids. The V end was cut by 1 base, the J end by 4 bases, with 14 bases between. The CDR3 protein is CASSQGMGTPYEQYF. CDR3 in DNA: TGTGCCAGCAGCCAAGGGATGGGGACACCGTACGAGCAGTACTTC.